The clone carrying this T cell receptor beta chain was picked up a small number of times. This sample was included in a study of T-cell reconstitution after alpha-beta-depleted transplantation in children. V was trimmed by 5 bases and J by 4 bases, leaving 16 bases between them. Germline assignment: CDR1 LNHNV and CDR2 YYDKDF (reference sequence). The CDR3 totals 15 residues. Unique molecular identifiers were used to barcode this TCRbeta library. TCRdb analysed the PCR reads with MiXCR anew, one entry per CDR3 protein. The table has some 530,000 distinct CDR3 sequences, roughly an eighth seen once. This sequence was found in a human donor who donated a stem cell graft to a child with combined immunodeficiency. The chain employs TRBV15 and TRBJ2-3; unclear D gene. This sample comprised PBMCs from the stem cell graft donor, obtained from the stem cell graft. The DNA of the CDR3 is TGTGCCACCAGCCAAACCCTTAGGGTCCCAGATACGCAGTATTTT. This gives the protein CATSQTLRVPDTQYF. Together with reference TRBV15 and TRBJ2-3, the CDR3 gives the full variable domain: DAMVIQNPRYQVTQFGKPVTLSCSQTLNHNVMYWYQQKSSQAPKLLFHYYDKDFNNEADTPDNFQSRRPNTSFCFLDIRSPGLGDTAMYLCATSQTLRVPDTQYFGPGTRLTVL.